The sequence of this T cell receptor (beta chain) was determined in a study of blood T cell repertoires in COVID-19. Study-wide context: COVID-19 samples, acute and convalescent, were from the United States, Italy and Spain.

CDR1 and CDR2 from the germline V gene are SEHNR and FQNEAQ (reference sequence). After removal of 5 bases from V and 2 bases from J, the junction contained 4 bases not matched to a gene. CDR3 length: 16 amino acids. Enrollees, 18 to 89 years old, lived in approximately 25 US areas. Measured with immunoSEQ multiplex PCR; TCRdb has only the in-frame clones, and not every one. The sample lists roughly 200,000 clones, roughly 85% occurring once. The sequence was obtained from a man aged 35-49 years who had recovered from COVID-19. The sequenced sample consisted of PBMCs or T cells enriched from blood (not recorded which). This chain links TRBV7-9 with TRBJ2-3; 13 bases are a match to TRBD2. CDR3 protein: CASSLLAGGPTDTQYF. In DNA form, the CDR3 reads TGTGCCAGCAGCCTACTAGCGGGAGGGCCCACAGATACGCAGTATTTT.